This T cell receptor beta chain was found in a study of technical replicates of blood from four donors. This CDR3 spans 16 amino acids. Germline-derived CDR1 and CDR2 are SGHAT and FQNNGV. Trimming removed 5 bases from V and 2 bases from J; junction bases left unmatched: 6. Method: immunoSEQ multiplex PCR; TCRdb's copy keeps in-frame clones and lacks some. The sample comprises about 49,000 clones, about 90% of which are singletons, and approximately 4% rests with the top ten. The material sequenced was PBMCs. The rearrangement links TRBV11-2 to TRBJ2-3; 11 bases agree with TRBD2. The TCR comes from a human donor in good health. Some clones in this sample may be carry-over from other donors' samples. The CDR3 sequence is CASSQLAGGYTDTQYF. CDR3 sequence (DNA): TGTGCCAGCAGCCAGTTAGCGGGAGGGTACACAGATACGCAGTATTTT.